This T cell receptor (beta chain) was recovered during a study of early T cells in non-severe SARS-CoV-2 infection. Turning to the study itself: Investigators sequenced bulk RNA drawn from unsorted whole blood, and chains remained unpaired.

Individual cDNA molecules each received unique molecular identifiers attached to them. MiXCR, applied by TCRdb to the 5' RACE reads, yields one record per CDR3 protein. Of approximately 58,000 distinct CDR3 sequences detected, approximately 6% appear once; the ten largest clones hold approximately 4.1%. This CDR3 is built from 14 residues. The V segment lost 0 bases and the J segment 9 bases; nucleotides outside the gene matches: 0. The germline CDR1 and CDR2 sequences are SGHAT and FQNNGV. The chain combines TRBV11-2 with TRBJ2-1, with 12 bases that match TRBD2. This receptor was taken from an adult who was a healthcare worker with PCR-confirmed SARS-CoV-2 infection or an uninfected control (not recorded which). Sequencing input: whole blood. The CDR3 here is CASSLEGLAGEQFF. In nucleotides, the CDR3 is TGTGCCAGCAGCTTAGAGGGACTAGCGGGTGAGCAGTTCTTC.